The 21 T cell receptor beta chains in this list originate from one sample, sequenced in a study of shared clonotypes between healthy human individuals. Libraries were prepared by immunoSEQ multiplex PCR; TCRdb keeps only in-frame clonotypes and omits some of them. This sample carries about 380,000 clones, 96% of them seen once, and the ten largest clones take 0.32%. Source material: memory CD8+ T cells sorted from blood. As for subset: CD45RO+ cells pooled with CCR7-negative TemRA cells. These receptors originate from a man aged 25 to 45 in good health.

The V and J genes are TRBV28 and TRBJ2-3, with 9 bases that match TRBD2. Trimming cost V 2 bases and J 5 bases; bases outside gene matches: 5. In germline, CDR1 is MDHEN, CDR2 SYDVKM. CDR3 length: 15 amino acids. CDR3 DNA sequence: TGTGCCAGCAGTTTAGGCGGGAGGGCCGTAGATACGCAGTATTTT. This codes for CASSLGGRAVDTQYF.

In this sample, this clone turned up once. This rearrangement joins TRBV15 to TRBJ2-5, with TRBD2 as a possible D gene (5 bases). V lost 0 bases, J lost 11 bases, and 10 bases lay in between. The CDR3 has 12 amino acids. Germline V gives CDR1 LNHNV, CDR2 YYDKDF (reference sequence). The CDR3 reads CATSRELGVQYF. The CDR3 DNA reads TGTGCCACCAGCAGAGAGCTCGGGGTTCAGTACTTC.

The V and J genes are TRBV6-6 and TRBJ2-7; no firm D call. This CDR3 spans 11 amino acids. The germline gives CDR1 MNHNY, CDR2 SVGAGI (reference sequence). The V end lost 7 bases, the J end lost 3 bases, and 7 bases lay between the germline ends. CDR3 sequence reads: CASTKGYEQYF. The CDR3 DNA sequence: TGTGCCAGCACCAAGGGCTACGAGCAGTACTTC.

This chain uses TRBV6-1 with TRBJ2-7; possible D gene TRBD1, 6 bases. The V end was cut by 6 bases, the J end by 4 bases, with 13 bases between. Germline CDR1 and CDR2: MNHNS and SASEGT. The CDR3 contains 13 residues. CDR3 loop: CASSPGTRYEQYF. The DNA for the CDR3 is TGTGCCAGCAGCCCCGGGACACGTTACGAGCAGTACTTC.

The CDR3 loop reads CASSRGQAYYGYTF. In nucleotides, the CDR3 is TGTGCCAGCAGTCGCGGACAGGCTTACTATGGCTACACCTTC. This chain joins TRBV6-5 and TRBJ1-2; 7 bases map to TRBD1. This CDR3 contains 14 residues. V was pared by 5 bases and J by 3 bases, with 6 bases of the junction left unmatched. The germline gives CDR1 MNHEY, CDR2 SVGAGI.

The table lists this clone with a count of one. The chain recombines TRBV14 with TRBJ2-4, with 7 bases that match TRBD2. Unmatched junction bases numbered 7, after V lost 0 bases and J lost 8 bases. The CDR3 has 15 residues. Per germline, CDR1 SGHDN and CDR2 FVKESK. CDR3: CASSQEPGREDIQYF. The CDR3 nucleotides read TGTGCCAGCAGCCAAGAACCAGGGAGGGAGGACATTCAGTACTTC.

The gene calls are TRBV7-9 and TRBJ2-3, with 7 bases identical to TRBD2. This CDR3 comprises 19 residues. The J segment lost 0 bases and the V segment lost 5 bases, leaving 17 bases of the junction unmatched. Germline V gene lookup returns CDR1 SEHNR and CDR2 FQNEAQ (reference sequence). This chain's CDR3 is CASSPTWGGVTTSTDTQYF. The DNA of the CDR3 is TGTGCCAGCAGCCCGACATGGGGGGGAGTGACGACTAGCACAGATACGCAGTATTTT.

CDR3 protein: CASSEGLWGPGLAAYEQYF. The CDR3 DNA sequence: TGTGCCAGCAGTGAGGGGCTTTGGGGACCGGGACTAGCGGCCTACGAGCAGTACTTC. This chain links TRBV6-1 with TRBJ2-7, with 11 bases matching TRBD2. This CDR3 has 19 residues. Germline V gene lookup returns CDR1 MNHNS and CDR2 SASEGT. With 3 bases clipped from V and 2 bases from J, the junction kept 15 bases outside the gene matches.

V and J are TRBV27 and TRBJ2-6; maybe TRBD2 (7 bases). The CDR3 runs to 16 residues. The V gene lost 6 bases and the J gene lost 4 bases, with 16 bases spanning the gap. Per germline, CDR1 MNHEY and CDR2 SMNVEV (reference sequence). The CDR3 sequence is CASSTSGGTGANVLTF. CDR3 DNA sequence: TGTGCCAGCAGCACCTCGGGGGGCACCGGGGCCAACGTCCTGACTTTC.

The chain joins TRBV5-1 to TRBJ2-3; D not resolved. Germline-derived CDR1 and CDR2 are SGHRS and YFSETQ. This CDR3 has 15 amino acids. Trimming shortened V by 2 bases and J by 0 bases, and 10 bases separated the two germline ends. The DNA for the CDR3 is TGCGCCAGCAGCTTCAGACGGCCTAGCACAGATACGCAGTATTTT. This sequence encodes CASSFRRPSTDTQYF.

The chain combines TRBV4-2 with TRBJ1-2; D is uncertain. Germline V gene lookup returns CDR1 LGHNA and CDR2 YNFKEQ. The germline V and J ends were trimmed by 0 bases and 7 bases, with 12 bases remaining between them. This CDR3 has 14 amino acids. The CDR3 sequence is CASSQENSGSGYTF. Written as DNA, the CDR3 is TGTGCCAGCAGCCAAGAAAATTCTGGGTCTGGCTACACCTTC.

The rearrangement links TRBV7-8 to TRBJ1-5; possible D gene TRBD1, 6 bases. Trimming cost V 2 bases and J 2 bases, with 7 bases left between them. CDR1 and CDR2 from the germline V gene are SGHVS and FQNEAQ. This CDR3 is 14 amino acids long. The CDR3 spells CASSLNRGNQPQHF. The CDR3 nucleotides read TGTGCCAGCAGCTTAAACAGGGGCAATCAGCCCCAGCATTTT.

The J gene is TRBJ2-4, the V gene TRBV5-6, with a possible D match to TRBD1 (6 bases). With 0 bases removed from V and 10 bases from J, the gap between germline ends came to 14 bases. The CDR3 extends over 14 amino acids. In germline, CDR1 is SGHDT, CDR2 YYEEEE. CDR3 residues: CASSLDRATRIQYF. Written as DNA, the CDR3 is TGTGCCAGCAGCTTGGACAGGGCCACTCGGATTCAGTACTTC.

The chain uses TRBV19 and TRBJ1-2; possible D gene TRBD1, 5 bases. CDR3 length: 12 residues. CDR1 is LNHDA, CDR2 SQIVND, per germline (reference sequence). Trimming removed 6 bases at V and 5 bases at J, with 10 bases between. The CDR3 spells CASRTREYGYTF. The CDR3 DNA is TGTGCCAGTAGGACCAGGGAGTATGGCTACACCTTC.

This chain joins TRBV7-9 and TRBJ2-7; TRBD1 matches at 9 bases. V lost 3 bases to trimming and J lost 3 bases; unmatched junction nucleotides: 3. CDR3 length: 14 residues. Germline-derived CDR1 and CDR2 are SEHNR and FQNEAQ (reference sequence). CDR3 coding DNA: TGTGCCAGCAGCTTTGGACAGGGGTACTACGAGCAGTACTTC. Amino acid sequence: CASSFGQGYYEQYF.

This chain joins TRBV7-2 and TRBJ2-7; D may be TRBD1 or TRBD2 (7 bases each). The CDR3 is 15 amino acids. Germline CDR1 and CDR2: SGHTA and FQGNSA. Trimming left V 4 bases short and J 3 bases short, with 16 bases between. The CDR3 DNA sequence: TGTGCCAGCAGCTCCCGGACAGGCGGGGGCTACGAGCAGTACTTC. Its translation is CASSSRTGGGYEQYF.

The V and J genes are TRBV6-1 and TRBJ1-4; perhaps TRBD1 as D (5 bases). The CDR3 extends over 15 amino acids. V shed 1 base and J shed 8 bases, with 14 bases lying between them. Germline V gives CDR1 MNHNS, CDR2 SASEGT. The CDR3 here is CASSEVWGRREKLFF. CDR3 sequence (DNA): TGTGCCAGCAGTGAAGTCTGGGGGAGGAGGGAAAAACTGTTTTTT.

This sequence joins TRBV12-5 and TRBJ1-1; D is uncertain. CDR3 length: 12 amino acids. Germline V gives CDR1 LGHNT, CDR2 FRNRAP. V was trimmed by 7 bases and J by 11 bases, leaving 17 bases between them. CDR3 region: CASALGGIRAFF. DNA for the CDR3: TGTGCTAGTGCCCTAGGAGGGATTCGGGCTTTCTTT.

This rearrangement joins TRBV23-1 to TRBJ2-1, with D perhaps matching TRBD2 (6 bases). TRBV23-1 is labeled an ORF, and its function is uncertain. V was pared by 0 bases and J by 1 base, with 16 bases between. The CDR3 is 18 residues long. The CDR3 DNA follows: TGCGCCAGCAGTCAATCTATCCGGGACTTTAATTCCTACAATGAGCAGTTCTTC. This encodes CASSQSIRDFNSYNEQFF.

This chain links TRBV28 with TRBJ1-2, with 9 bases lining up with TRBD1. Trimming took 3 bases from V and 7 from J; bases not matched to a gene: 6. The CDR3 sequence is 14 residues long. Germline assignment: CDR1 MDHEN and CDR2 SYDVKM. CDR3 amino acids: CASSFRDRAGGYTF. DNA for the CDR3: TGTGCCAGCAGTTTCCGGGACAGGGCGGGTGGCTACACCTTC.

The chain couples TRBV7-2 to TRBJ2-5; 7 bases are a match to TRBD2. Germline assignment: CDR1 SGHTA and CDR2 FQGNSA. This CDR3 has 15 amino acids. The trim removed 1 base at V and 2 bases at J, leaving 4 bases unmatched. In DNA form, the CDR3 reads TGTGCCAGCAGCTTAGTTCGGCGGGAGCAAGAGACCCAGTACTTC. It encodes CASSLVRREQETQYF.